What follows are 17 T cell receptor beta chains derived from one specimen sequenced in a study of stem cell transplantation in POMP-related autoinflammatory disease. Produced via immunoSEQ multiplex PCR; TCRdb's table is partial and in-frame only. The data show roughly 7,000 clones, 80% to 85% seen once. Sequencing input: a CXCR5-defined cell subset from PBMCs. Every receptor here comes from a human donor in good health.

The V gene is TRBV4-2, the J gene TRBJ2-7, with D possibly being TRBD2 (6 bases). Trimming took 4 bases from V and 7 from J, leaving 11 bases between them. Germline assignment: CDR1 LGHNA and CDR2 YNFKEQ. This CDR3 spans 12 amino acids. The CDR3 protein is CASSLRGGEQYF. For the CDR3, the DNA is TGTGCCAGCAGCCTACGCGGAGGGGAGCAGTACTTC.

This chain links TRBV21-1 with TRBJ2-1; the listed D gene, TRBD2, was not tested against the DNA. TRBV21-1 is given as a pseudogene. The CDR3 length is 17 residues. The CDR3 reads CASSRLISQSSYNEQFF. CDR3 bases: TGTGCCAGCAGCCGCCTAATATCCCAAAGTTCCTACAATGAGCAGTTCTTC.

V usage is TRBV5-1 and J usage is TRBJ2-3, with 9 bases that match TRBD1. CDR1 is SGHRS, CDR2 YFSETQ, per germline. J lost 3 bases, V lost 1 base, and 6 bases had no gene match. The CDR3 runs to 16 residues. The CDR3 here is CASSLRGTGRTDTQYF. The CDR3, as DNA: TGCGCCAGCAGCTTGCGTGGGACAGGGAGAACAGATACGCAGTATTTT.

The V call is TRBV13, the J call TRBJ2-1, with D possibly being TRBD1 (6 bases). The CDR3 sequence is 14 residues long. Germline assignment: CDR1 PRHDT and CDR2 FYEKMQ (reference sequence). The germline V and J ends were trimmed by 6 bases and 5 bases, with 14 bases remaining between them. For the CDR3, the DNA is TGTGCCAGCAGTAGGTCGTGGGACAACAATGAGCAGTTCTTC. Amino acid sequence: CASSRSWDNNEQFF. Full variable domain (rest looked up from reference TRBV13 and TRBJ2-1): AAGVIQSPRHLIKEKRETATLKCYPIPRHDTVYWYQQGPGQDPQFLISFYEKMQSDKGSIPDRFSAQQFSDYHSELNMSSLELGDSALYFCASSRSWDNNEQFFGPGTRLTVL.

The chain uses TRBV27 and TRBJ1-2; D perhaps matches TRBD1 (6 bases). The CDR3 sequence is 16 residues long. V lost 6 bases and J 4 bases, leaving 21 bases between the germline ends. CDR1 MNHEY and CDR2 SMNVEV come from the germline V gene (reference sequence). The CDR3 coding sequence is TGTGCCAGCAGGGGCCTCGGGGGGGCCTTCGGCTATGGCTACACCTTC. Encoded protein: CASRGLGGAFGYGYTF.

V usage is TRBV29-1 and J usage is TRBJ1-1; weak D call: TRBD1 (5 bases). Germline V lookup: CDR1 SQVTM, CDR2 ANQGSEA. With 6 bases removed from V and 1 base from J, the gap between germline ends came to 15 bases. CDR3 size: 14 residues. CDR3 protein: CSVAAGAWNTEAFF. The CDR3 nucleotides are TGCAGCGTAGCCGCCGGGGCCTGGAACACTGAAGCTTTCTTT.

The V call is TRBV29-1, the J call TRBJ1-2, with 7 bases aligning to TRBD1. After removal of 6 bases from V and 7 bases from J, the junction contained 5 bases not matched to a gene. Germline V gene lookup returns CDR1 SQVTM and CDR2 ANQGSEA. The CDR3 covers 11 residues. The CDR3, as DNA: TGCAGCGTACCCCAGGGGGTTGGCTACACCTTC. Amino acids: CSVPQGVGYTF.

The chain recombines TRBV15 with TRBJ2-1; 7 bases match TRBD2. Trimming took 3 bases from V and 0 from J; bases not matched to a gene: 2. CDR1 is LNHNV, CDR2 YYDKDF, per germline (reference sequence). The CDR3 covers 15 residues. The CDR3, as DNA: TGTGCCACCAGCAGGCGGGGGACCTCCTACAATGAGCAGTTCTTC. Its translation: CATSRRGTSYNEQFF.

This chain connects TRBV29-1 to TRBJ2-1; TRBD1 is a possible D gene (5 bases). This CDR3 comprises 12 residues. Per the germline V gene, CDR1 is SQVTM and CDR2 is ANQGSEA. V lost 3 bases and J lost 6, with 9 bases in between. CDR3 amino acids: CSVEKGRNEQFF. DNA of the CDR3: TGCAGCGTTGAGAAGGGGCGCAATGAGCAGTTCTTC.

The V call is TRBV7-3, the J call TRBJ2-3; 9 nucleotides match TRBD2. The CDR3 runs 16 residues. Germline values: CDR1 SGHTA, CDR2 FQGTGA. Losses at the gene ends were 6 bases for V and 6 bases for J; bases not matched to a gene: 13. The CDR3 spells CASSLGIAGVADTQYF. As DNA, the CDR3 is TGTGCCAGCAGTCTGGGGATAGCGGGGGTGGCTGATACGCAGTATTTT. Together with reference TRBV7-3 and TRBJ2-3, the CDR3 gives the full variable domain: GAGVSQTPSNKVTEKGKYVELRCDPISGHTALYWYRQSLGQGPEFLIYFQGTGAADDSGLPNDRFFAVRPEGSVSTLKIQRTERGDSAVYLCASSLGIAGVADTQYFGPGTRLTVL.

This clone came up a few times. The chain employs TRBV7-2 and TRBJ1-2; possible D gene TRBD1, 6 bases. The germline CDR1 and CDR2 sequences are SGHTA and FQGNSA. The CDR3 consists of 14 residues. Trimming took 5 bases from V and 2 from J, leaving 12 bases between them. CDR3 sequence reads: CASSTSRGNYGYTF. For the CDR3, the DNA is TGTGCCAGCAGCACAAGCAGGGGAAACTATGGCTACACCTTC.

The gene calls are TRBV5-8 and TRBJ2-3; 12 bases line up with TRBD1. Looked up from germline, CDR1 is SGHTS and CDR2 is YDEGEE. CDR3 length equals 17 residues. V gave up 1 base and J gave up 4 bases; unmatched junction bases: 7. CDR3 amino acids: CASSLSGGQGAADTQYF. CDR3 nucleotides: TGTGCCAGCAGCTTGAGCGGGGGACAGGGGGCAGCAGATACGCAGTATTTT.

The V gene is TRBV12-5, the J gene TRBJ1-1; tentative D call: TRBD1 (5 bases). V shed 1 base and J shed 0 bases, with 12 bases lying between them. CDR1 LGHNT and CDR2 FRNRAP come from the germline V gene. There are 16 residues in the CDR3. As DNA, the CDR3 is TGTGCTAGTGGTTTGGCAGCCGGGGGGATGAACACTGAAGCTTTCTTT. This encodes CASGLAAGGMNTEAFF.

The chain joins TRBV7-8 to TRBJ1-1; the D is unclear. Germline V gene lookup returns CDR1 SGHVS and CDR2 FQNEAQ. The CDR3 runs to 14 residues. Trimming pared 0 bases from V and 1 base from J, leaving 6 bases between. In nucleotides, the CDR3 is TGTGCCAGCAGCTTAGCCGACGGGAACACTGAAGCTTTCTTT. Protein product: CASSLADGNTEAFF. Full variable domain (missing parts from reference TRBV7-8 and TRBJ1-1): GAGVSQSPRYKVAKRGQDVALRCDPISGHVSLFWYQQALGQGPEFLTYFQNEAQLDKSGLPSDRFFAERPEGSVSTLKIQRTQQEDSAVYLCASSLADGNTEAFFGQGTRLTVV.

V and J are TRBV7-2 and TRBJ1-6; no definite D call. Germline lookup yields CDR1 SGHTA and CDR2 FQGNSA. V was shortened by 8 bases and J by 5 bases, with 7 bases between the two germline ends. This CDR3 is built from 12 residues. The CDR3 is CASSRDNSPLHF. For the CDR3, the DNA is TGTGCCAGCTCCCGGGATAATTCACCCCTCCACTTT.

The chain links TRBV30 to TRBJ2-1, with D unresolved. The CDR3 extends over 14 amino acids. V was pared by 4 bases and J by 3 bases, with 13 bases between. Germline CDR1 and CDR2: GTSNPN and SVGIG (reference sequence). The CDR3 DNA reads TGTGCCTGGACTTCACGGTGGGGCTACAATGAGCAGTTCTTC. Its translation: CAWTSRWGYNEQFF. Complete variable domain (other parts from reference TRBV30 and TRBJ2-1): SQTIHQWPATLVQPVGSPLSLECTVEGTSNPNLYWYRQAAGRGLQLLFYSVGIGQISSEVPQNLSASRPQDRQFILSSKKLLLSDSGFYLCAWTSRWGYNEQFFGPGTRLTVL.

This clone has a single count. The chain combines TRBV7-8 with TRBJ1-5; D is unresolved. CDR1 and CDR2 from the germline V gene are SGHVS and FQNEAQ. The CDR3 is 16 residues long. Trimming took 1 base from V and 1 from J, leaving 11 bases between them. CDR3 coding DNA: TGTGCCAGCAGCTTAGGAGAGGTTTTGAGCAATCAGCCCCAGCATTTT. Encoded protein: CASSLGEVLSNQPQHF. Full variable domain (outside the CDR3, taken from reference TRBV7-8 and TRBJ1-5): GAGVSQSPRYKVAKRGQDVALRCDPISGHVSLFWYQQALGQGPEFLTYFQNEAQLDKSGLPSDRFFAERPEGSVSTLKIQRTQQEDSAVYLCASSLGEVLSNQPQHFGDGTRLSIL.